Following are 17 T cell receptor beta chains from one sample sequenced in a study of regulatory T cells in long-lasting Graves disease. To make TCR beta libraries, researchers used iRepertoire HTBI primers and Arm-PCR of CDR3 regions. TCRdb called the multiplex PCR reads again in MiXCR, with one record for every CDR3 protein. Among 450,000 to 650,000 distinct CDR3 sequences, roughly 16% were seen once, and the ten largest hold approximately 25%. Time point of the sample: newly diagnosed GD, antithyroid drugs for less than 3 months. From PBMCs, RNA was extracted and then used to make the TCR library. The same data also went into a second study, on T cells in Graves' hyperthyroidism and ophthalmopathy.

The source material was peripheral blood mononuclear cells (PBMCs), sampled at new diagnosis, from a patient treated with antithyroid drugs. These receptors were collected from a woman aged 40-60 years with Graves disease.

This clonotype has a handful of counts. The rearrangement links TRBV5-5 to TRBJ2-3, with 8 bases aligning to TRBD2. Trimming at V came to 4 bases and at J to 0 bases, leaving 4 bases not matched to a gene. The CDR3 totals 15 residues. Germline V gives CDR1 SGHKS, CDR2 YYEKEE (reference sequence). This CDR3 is CASSQAGDSTDTQYF. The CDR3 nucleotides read TGTGCCAGCAGCCAAGCGGGGGACAGCACAGATACGCAGTATTTT.

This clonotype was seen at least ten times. The CDR3 DNA reads as TGTGCCAGCAGTCCCGGGGCGGTCTCCCAAGAGACCCAGTACTTC. Translated, it gives CASSPGAVSQETQYF. The V gene is TRBV27, the J gene TRBJ2-5; perhaps D is TRBD1 or TRBD2 (5 bases each). With 5 bases removed from V and 1 base from J, the gap between germline ends came to 14 bases. Per germline, CDR1 MNHEY and CDR2 SMNVEV (reference sequence). The CDR3 is 15 residues long.

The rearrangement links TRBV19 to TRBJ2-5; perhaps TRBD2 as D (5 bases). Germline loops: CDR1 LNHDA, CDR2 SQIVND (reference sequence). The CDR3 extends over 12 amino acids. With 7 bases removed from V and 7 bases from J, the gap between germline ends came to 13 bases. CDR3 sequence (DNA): TGTGCCAGTATGGACCTAGGAGGGACCCAGTACTTC. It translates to CASMDLGGTQYF. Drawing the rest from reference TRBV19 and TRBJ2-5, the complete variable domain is DGGITQSPKYLFRKEGQNVTLSCEQNLNHDAMYWYRQDPGQGLRLIYYSQIVNDFQKGDIAEGYSVSREKKESFPLTVTSAQKNPTAFYLCASMDLGGTQYFGPGTRLLVL.

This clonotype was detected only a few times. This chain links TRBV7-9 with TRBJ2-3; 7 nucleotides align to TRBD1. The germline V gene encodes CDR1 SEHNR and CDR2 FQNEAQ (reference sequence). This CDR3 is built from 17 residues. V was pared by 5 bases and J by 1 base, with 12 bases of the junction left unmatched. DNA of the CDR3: TGTGCCAGCAGCCCCTTGGGGCTCGGACAGGGCACAGATACGCAGTATTTT. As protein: CASSPLGLGQGTDTQYF.

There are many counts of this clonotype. In DNA, the CDR3 is TGTGCCAGCAGCGATAAGGACAGTAGGGGGAACAGAGCTTTCTTT. It translates to CASSDKDSRGNRAFF. This chain uses TRBV2 with TRBJ1-1; D perhaps matches TRBD1 (6 bases). This CDR3 is built from 15 residues. Trimming took 6 bases from V and 10 from J, leaving 24 bases between them. Germline V lookup: CDR1 SNHLY, CDR2 FYNNEI. The complete variable domain, with remaining parts taken from reference TRBV2 and TRBJ1-1, reads EPEVTQTPSHQVTQMGQEVILRCVPISNHLYFYWYRQILGQKVEFLVSFYNNEISEKSEIFDDQFSVERPDGSNFTLKIRSTKLEDSAMYFCASSDKDSRGNRAFFGQGTRLTVV.

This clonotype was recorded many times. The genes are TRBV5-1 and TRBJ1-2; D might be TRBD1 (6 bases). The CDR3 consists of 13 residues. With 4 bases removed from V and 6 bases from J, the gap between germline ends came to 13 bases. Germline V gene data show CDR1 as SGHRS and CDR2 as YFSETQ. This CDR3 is CASSPGGRDGYTF. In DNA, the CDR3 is TGCGCCAGCAGCCCGGGGGGCAGGGATGGCTACACCTTC.

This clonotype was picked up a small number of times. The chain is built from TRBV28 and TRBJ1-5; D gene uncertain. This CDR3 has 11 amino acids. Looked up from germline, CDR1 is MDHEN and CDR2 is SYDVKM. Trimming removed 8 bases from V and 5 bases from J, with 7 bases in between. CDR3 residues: CASCSDQPQHF. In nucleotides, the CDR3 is TGTGCCAGCTGCAGCGATCAGCCCCAGCATTTT.

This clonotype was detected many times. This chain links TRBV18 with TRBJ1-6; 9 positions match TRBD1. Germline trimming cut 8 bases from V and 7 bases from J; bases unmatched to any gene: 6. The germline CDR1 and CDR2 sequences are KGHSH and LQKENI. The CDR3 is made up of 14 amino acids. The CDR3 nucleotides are TGTGCCAGCAGCCCCGGGACAGGGAATTCACCCCTCCACTTT. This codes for CASSPGTGNSPLHF.

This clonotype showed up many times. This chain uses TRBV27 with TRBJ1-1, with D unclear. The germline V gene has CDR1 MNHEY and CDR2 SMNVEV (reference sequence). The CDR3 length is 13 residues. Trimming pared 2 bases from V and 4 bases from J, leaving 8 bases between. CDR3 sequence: CASSLGRATEAFF. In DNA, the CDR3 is TGTGCCAGCAGTTTAGGGAGGGCCACTGAAGCTTTCTTT.

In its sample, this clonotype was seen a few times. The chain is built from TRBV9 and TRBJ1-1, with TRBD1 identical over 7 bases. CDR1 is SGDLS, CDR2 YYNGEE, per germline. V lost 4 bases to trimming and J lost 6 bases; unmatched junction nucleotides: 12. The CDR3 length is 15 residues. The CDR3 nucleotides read TGTGCCAGCAGCCGCCTAGGACAGGATCACGCTGAAGCTTTCTTT. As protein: CASSRLGQDHAEAFF.

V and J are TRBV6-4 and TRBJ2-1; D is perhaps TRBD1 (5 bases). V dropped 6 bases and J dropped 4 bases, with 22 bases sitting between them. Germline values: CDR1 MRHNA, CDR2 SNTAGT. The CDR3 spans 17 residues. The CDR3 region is CASSPVPPRERYNEQFF. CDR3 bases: TGTGCCAGCAGCCCTGTTCCACCCAGGGAAAGGTACAATGAGCAGTTCTTC.

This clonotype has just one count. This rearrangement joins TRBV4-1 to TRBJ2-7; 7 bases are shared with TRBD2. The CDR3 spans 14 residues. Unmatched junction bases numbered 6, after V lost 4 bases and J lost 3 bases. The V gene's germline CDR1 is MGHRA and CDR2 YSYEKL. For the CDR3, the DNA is TGCGCCAGCAGCCCCCGGGACTACCTCTACGAGCAGTACTTC. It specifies CASSPRDYLYEQYF.

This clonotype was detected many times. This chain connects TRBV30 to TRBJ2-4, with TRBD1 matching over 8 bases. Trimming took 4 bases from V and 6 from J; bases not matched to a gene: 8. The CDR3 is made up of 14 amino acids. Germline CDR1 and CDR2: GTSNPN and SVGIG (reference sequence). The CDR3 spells CAWTWTGYRNIQYF. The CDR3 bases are TGTGCCTGGACCTGGACAGGGTACCGAAACATTCAGTACTTC.

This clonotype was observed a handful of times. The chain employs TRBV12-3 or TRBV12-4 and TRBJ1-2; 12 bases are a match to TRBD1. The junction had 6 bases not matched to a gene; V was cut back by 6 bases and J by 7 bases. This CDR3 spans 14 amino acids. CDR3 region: CASSRGQGAFGYTF. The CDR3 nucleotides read TGTGCCAGCAGCCGGGGACAGGGGGCCTTTGGCTACACCTTC.

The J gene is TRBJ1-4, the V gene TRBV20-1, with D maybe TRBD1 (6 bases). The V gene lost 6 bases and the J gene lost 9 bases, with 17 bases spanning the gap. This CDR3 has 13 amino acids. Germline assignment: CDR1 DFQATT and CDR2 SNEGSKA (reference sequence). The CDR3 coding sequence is TGCAGTGCCGAACAACAGGGACAACAAAAACTGTTTTTT. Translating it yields CSAEQQGQQKLFF.

CDR3 protein: CASSRLATNQETQYF. The CDR3 DNA follows: TGTGCCAGCAGTCGACTAGCGACTAACCAAGAGACCCAGTACTTC. J is TRBJ2-5 and V is TRBV28, with 8 bases fitting TRBD2. Germline loops: CDR1 MDHEN, CDR2 SYDVKM. CDR3 length: 15 residues. The J segment lost 0 bases and the V segment lost 5 bases, leaving 5 bases of the junction unmatched.

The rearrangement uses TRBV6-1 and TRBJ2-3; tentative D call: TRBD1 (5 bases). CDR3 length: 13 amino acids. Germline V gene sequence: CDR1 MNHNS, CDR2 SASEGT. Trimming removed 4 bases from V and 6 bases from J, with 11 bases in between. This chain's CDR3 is CASSGQQRDTQYF. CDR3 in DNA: TGTGCCAGCAGTGGACAGCAACGGGATACGCAGTATTTT.